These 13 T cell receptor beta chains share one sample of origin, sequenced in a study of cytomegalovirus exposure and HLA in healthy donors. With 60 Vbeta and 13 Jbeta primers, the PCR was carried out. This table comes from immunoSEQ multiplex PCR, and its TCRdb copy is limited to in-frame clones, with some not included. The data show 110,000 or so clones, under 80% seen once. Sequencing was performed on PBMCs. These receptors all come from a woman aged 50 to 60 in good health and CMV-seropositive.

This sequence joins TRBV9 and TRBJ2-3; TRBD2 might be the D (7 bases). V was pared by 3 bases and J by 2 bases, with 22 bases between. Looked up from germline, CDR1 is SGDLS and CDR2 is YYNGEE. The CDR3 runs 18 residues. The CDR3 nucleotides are TGTGCCAGCAGCGAGACCTTGGGGGCTAGCGGTTACACAGATACGCAGTATTTT. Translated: CASSETLGASGYTDTQYF.

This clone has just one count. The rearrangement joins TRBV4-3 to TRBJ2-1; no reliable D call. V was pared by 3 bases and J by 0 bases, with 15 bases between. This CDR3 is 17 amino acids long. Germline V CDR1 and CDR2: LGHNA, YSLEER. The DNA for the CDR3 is TGCGCCAGCAGCCAGAACATCCCGTCTTTCTCCTACAATGAGCAGTTCTTC. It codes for CASSQNIPSFSYNEQFF.

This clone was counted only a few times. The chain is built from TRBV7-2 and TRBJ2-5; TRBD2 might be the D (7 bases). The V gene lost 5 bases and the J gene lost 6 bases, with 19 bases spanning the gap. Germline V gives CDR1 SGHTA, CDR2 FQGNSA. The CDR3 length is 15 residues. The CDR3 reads CASSPVGGGEKTQYF. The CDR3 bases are TGTGCCAGCAGCCCCGTGGGGGGGGGCGAAAAGACCCAGTACTTC. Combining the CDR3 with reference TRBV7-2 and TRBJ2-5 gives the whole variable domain GAGVSQSPSNKVTEKGKDVELRCDPISGHTALYWYRQSLGQGLEFLIYFQGNSAPDKSGLPSDRFSAERTGGSVSTLTIQRTQQEDSAVYLCASSPVGGGEKTQYFGPGTRLLVL.

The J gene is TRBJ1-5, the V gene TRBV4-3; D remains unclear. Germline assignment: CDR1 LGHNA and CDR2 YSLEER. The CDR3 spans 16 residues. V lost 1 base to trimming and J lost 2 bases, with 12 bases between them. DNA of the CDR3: TGCGCCAGCAGCCAAGTTCGGGAAGTGGGCAATCAGCCCCAGCATTTT. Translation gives CASSQVREVGNQPQHF.

This chain's CDR3 is CASSRGPSSSEAFF. The CDR3 DNA is TGTGCCAGTAGTAGAGGGCCCTCCTCCAGTGAAGCTTTCTTT. The chain recombines TRBV19 with TRBJ1-1; unclear D gene. The germline gives CDR1 LNHDA, CDR2 SQIVND (reference sequence). V lost 4 bases, J lost 7 bases, and 16 bases lay in between. The CDR3 contains 14 residues.

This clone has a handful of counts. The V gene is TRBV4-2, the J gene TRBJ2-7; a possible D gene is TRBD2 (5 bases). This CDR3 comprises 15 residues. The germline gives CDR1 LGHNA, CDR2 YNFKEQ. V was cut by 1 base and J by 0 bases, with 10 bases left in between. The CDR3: CASSQGRGNSYEQYF. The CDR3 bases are TGTGCCAGCAGCCAAGGTAGAGGGAACTCCTACGAGCAGTACTTC.

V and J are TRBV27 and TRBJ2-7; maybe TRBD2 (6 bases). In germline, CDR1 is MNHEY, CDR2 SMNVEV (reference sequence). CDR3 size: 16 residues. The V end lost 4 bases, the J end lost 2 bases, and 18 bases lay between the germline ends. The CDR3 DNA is TGTGCCAGCAGTTCTGCAACGGGACTTACAACCTACGAGCAGTACTTC. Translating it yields CASSSATGLTTYEQYF.

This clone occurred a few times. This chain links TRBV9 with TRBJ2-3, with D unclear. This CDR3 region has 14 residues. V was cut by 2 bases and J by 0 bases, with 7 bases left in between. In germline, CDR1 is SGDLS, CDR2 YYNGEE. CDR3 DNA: TGTGCCAGCAGCGTGTTCGGGAGCACAGATACGCAGTATTTT. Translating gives CASSVFGSTDTQYF.

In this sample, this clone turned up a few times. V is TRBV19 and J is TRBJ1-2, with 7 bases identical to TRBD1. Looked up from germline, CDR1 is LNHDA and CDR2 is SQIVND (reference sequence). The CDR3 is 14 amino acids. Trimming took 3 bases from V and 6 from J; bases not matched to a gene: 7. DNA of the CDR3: TGTGCCAGTAGTATGTCATGGCAGGGGGATGGCTACACCTTC. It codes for CASSMSWQGDGYTF. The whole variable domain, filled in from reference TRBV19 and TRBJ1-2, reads DGGITQSPKYLFRKEGQNVTLSCEQNLNHDAMYWYRQDPGQGLRLIYYSQIVNDFQKGDIAEGYSVSREKKESFPLTVTSAQKNPTAFYLCASSMSWQGDGYTFGSGTRLTVV.

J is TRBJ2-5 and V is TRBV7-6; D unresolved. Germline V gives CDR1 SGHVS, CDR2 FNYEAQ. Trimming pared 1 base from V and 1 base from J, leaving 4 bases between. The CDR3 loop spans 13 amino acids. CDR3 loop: CASSLELQETQYF. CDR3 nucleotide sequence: TGTGCCAGCAGCTTAGAGCTCCAAGAGACCCAGTACTTC.

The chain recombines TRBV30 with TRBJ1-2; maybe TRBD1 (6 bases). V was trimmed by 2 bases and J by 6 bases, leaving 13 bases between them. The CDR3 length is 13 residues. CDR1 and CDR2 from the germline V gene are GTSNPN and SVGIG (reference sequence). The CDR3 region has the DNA TGTGCCTGGAGTTCTCAACAGGGACATGGCTACACCTTC. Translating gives CAWSSQQGHGYTF.

The CDR3 sequence is CASSPMASGSETQYF. DNA for the CDR3: TGTGCCAGCAGTCCCATGGCTAGCGGGAGTGAGACCCAGTACTTC. This chain joins TRBV6-5 and TRBJ2-5; TRBD2 agrees at 10 bases. CDR1 and CDR2 from the germline V gene are MNHEY and SVGAGI. The CDR3 runs 15 residues. V lost 5 bases and J lost 5; bases outside the gene matches: 8.

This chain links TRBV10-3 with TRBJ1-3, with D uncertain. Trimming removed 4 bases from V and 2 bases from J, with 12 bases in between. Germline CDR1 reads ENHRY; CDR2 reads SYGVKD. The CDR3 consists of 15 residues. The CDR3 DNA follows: TGTGCCATCAGTGTTCAGTCCTCACCTGGAAACACCATATATTTT. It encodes CAISVQSSPGNTIYF.